This T cell receptor beta chain was documented in a study of shared clonotypes between healthy human individuals. Overall study findings and caveats: Rarefaction gave evidence that sorted-subset sequencing remained incomplete despite large depth. Non-shared clonotypes showed lower generation probabilities than clonotypes common to all four donors.

Note on this clone: Its target is unknown.

Donors included only healthy HIV-negative adults lacking recent acute infections or vaccinations. Both subsets, CD45RA+ naive and CD45RA-negative memory, were split from the CD4+ cells. The germline V gene has CDR1 SGHTA and CDR2 FQGNSA. There are 14 residues in the CDR3. Deletions cut 4 bases from V and 2 bases from J, with 12 bases between. Assay: immunoSEQ multiplex PCR; the TCRdb copy retains only in-frame clones and omits some. This sample has under 850,000 clones, with 72% found just once. The sequence was obtained from a woman in her twenties or thirties in good health. Sequencing used memory CD4+ T cells sorted from blood. The sample's subset: CD45RA-negative fraction. The rearrangement joins TRBV7-2 to TRBJ2-7; TRBD1 is a possible D gene (6 bases). DNA for the CDR3: TGTGCCAGCAGCTCCTCCGGGACACCCTACGAGCAGTACTTC. Translation gives CASSSSGTPYEQYF.